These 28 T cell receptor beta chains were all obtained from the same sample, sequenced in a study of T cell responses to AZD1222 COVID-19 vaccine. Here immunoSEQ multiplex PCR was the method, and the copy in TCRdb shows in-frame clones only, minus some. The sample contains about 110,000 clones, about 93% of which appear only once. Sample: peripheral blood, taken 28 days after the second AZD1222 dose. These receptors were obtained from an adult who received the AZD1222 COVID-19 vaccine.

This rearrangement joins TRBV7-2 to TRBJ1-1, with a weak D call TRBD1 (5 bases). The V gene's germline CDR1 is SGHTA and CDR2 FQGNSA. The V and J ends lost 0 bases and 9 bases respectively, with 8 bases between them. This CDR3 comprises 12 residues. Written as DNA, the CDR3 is TGTGCCAGCAGCTTAGCGGGGGGAAAAGCTTTCTTT. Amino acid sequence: CASSLAGGKAFF.

The CDR3 bases are TGTGCCAGTAGTATCGGTGGGGGCGGTGAAAAACTGTTTTTT. Encoded protein: CASSIGGGGEKLFF. The chain links TRBV19 to TRBJ1-4; D possibly corresponds to TRBD1 (6 bases). The CDR3 spans 14 residues. Germline loops: CDR1 LNHDA, CDR2 SQIVND (reference sequence). The ends were cut back, 3 bases at V and 7 bases at J, with 12 bases in the middle.

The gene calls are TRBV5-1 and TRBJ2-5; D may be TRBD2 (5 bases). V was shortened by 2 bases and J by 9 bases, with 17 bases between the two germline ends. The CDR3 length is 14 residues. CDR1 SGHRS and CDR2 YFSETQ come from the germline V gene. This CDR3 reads CASSFSGAQEAQYF. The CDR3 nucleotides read TGCGCCAGCAGCTTTTCAGGTGCGCAGGAGGCCCAGTACTTC.

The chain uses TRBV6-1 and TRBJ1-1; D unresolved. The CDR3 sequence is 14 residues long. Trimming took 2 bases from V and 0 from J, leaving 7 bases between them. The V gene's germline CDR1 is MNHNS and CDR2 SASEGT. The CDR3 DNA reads TGTGCCAGCAGTGAACCAGGACTGAACACTGAAGCTTTCTTT. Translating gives CASSEPGLNTEAFF.

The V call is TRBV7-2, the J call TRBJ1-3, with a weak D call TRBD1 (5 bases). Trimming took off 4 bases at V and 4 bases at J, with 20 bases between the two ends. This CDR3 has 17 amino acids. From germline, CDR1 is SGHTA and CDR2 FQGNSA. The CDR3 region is CASSYLGGALPGNTIYF. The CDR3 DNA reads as TGTGCCAGCAGCTACCTTGGAGGGGCCCTTCCAGGAAACACCATATATTTT.

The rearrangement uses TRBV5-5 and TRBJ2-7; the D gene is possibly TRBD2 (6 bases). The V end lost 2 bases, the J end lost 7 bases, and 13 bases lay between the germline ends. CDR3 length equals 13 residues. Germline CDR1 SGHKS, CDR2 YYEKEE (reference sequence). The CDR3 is CASSFEGRGEQYF. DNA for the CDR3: TGTGCCAGCAGCTTCGAGGGCCGGGGGGAGCAGTACTTC.

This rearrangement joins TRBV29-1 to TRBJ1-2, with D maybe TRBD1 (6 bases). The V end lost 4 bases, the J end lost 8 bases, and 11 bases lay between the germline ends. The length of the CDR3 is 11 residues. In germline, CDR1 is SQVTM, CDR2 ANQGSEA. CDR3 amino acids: CSVVGGGGYTF. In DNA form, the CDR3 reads TGCAGCGTTGTGGGGGGCGGCGGCTACACCTTC. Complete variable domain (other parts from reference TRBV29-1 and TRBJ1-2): SAVISQKPSRDICQRGTSLTIQCQVDSQVTMMFWYRQQPGQSLTLIATANQGSEATYESGFVIDKFPISRPNLTFSTLTVSNMSPEDSSIYLCSVVGGGGYTFGSGTRLTVV.

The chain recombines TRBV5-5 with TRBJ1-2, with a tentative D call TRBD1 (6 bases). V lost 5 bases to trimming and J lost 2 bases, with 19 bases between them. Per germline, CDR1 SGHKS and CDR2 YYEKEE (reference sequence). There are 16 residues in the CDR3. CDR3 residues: CASSGDTYSINYGYTF. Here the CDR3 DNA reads TGTGCCAGCAGTGGGGACACTTACTCAATAAACTATGGCTACACCTTC. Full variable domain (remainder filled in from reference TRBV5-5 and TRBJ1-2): DAGVTQSPTHLIKTRGQQVTLRCSPISGHKSVSWYQQVLGQGPQFIFQYYEKEERGRGNFPDRFSARQFPNYSSELNVNALLLGDSALYLCASSGDTYSINYGYTFGSGTRLTVV.

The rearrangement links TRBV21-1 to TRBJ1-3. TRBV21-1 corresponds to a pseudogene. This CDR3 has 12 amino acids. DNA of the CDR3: TGTGCCAGCAGCGCCTCTGGAAACACCATATATTTT. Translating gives CASSASGNTIYF.

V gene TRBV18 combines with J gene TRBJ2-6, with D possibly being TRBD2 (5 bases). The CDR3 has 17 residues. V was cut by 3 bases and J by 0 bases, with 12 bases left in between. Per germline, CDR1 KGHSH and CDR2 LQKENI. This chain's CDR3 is CASSPPVGISGANVLTF. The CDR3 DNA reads TGTGCCAGCTCACCCCCAGTCGGGATCTCTGGGGCCAACGTCCTGACTTTC.

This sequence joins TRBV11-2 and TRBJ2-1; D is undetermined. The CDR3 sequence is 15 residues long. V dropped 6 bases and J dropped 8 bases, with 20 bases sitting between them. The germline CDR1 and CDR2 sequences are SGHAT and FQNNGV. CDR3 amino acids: CASRPLFPGPHEQFF. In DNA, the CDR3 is TGTGCCAGCAGGCCTCTTTTCCCAGGACCCCATGAGCAGTTCTTC.

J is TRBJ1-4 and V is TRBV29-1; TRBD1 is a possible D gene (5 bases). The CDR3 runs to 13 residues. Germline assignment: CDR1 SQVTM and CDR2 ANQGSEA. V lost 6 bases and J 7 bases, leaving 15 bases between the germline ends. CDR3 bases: TGCAGCGTGGGGGACCGACTAGGTGAAAAACTGTTTTTT. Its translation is CSVGDRLGEKLFF.

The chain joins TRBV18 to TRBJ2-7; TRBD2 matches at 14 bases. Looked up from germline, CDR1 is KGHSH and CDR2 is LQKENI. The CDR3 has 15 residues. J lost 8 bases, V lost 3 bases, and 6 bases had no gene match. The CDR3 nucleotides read TGTGCCAGCTCACCTCCGGGACTAGCGGGAGTTAAGCAGTACTTC. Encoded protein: CASSPPGLAGVKQYF.

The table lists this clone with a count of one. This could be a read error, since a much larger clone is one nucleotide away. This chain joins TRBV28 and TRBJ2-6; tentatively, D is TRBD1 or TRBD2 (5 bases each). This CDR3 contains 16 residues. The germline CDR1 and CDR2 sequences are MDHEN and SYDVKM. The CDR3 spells CASCFVGDSGANVLTF. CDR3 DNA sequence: TGTGCCAGCTGTTTTGTGGGGGACTCTGGGGCCAACGTCCTGACTTTC. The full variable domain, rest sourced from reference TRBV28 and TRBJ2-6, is DVKVTQSSRYLVKRTGEKVFLECVQDMDHENMFWYRQDPGLGLRLIYFSYDVKMKEKGDIPEGYSVSREKKERFSLILESASTNQTSMYLCASCFVGDSGANVLTFGAGSRLTVL.

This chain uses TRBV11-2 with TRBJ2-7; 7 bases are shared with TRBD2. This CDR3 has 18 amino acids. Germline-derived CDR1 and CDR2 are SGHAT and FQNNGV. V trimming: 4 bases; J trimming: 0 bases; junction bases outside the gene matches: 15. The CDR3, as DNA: TGTGCCAGCAGCTCCTCATTTCAGCTAGCGGAAAGCTCCTACGAGCAGTACTTC. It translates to CASSSSFQLAESSYEQYF.

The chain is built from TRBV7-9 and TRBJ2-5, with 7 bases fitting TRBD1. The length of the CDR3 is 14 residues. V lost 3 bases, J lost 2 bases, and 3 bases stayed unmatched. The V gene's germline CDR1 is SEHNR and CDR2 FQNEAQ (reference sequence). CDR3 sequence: CASSFGTVQETQYF. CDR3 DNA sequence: TGTGCCAGCAGCTTCGGGACAGTTCAAGAGACCCAGTACTTC.

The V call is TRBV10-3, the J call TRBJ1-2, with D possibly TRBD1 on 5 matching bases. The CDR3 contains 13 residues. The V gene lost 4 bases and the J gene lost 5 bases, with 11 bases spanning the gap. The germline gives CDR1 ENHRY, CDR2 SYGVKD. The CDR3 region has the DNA TGTGCCATCAGTGGGGAGGGGCTATATGGCTACACCTTC. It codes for CAISGEGLYGYTF.

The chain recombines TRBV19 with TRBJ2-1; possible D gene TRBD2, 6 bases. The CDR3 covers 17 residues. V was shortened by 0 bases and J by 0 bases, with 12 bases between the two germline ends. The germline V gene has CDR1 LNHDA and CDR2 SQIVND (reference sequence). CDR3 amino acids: CASSIDGGYSSYNEQFF. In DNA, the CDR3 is TGTGCCAGTAGTATAGATGGGGGGTATAGCTCCTACAATGAGCAGTTCTTC.

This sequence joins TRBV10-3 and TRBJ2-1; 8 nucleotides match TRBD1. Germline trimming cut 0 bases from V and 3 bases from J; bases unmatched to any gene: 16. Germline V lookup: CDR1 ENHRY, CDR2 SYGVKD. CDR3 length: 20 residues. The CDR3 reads CAISESLGQRRTGNYNEQFF. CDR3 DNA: TGTGCCATCAGTGAGTCGTTGGGGCAAAGACGGACAGGGAACTACAATGAGCAGTTCTTC.

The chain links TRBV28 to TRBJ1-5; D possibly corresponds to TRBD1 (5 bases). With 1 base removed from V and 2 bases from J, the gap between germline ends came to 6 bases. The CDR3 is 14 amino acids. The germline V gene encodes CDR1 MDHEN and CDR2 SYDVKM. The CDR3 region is CASSLLGGNQPQHF. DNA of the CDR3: TGTGCCAGCAGTTTATTAGGGGGCAATCAGCCCCAGCATTTT.

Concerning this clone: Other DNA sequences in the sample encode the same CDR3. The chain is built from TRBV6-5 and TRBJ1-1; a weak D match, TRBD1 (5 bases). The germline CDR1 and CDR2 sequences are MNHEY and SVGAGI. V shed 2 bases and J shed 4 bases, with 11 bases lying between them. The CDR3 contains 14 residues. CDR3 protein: CASSYRGRGTEAFF. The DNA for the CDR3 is TGTGCCAGCAGTTACAGGGGTAGGGGCACTGAAGCTTTCTTT.

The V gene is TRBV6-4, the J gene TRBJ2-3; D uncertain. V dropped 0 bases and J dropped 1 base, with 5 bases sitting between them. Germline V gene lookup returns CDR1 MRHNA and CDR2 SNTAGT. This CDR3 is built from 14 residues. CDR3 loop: CASSDSIGTDTQYF. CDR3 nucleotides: TGTGCCAGCAGTGACTCGATAGGCACAGATACGCAGTATTTT.

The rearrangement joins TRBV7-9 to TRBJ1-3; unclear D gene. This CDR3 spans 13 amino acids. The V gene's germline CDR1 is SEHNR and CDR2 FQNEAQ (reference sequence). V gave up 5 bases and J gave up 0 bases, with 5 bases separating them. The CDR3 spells CASSTPSGNTIYF. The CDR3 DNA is TGTGCCAGCAGCACACCCTCTGGAAACACCATATATTTT.

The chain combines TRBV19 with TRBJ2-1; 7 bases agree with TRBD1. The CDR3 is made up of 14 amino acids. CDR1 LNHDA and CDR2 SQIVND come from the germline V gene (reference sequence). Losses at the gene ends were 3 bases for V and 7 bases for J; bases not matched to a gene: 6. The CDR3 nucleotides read TGTGCCAGTAGTATGGCGACAGGGTATAATGAGCAGTTCTTC. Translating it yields CASSMATGYNEQFF. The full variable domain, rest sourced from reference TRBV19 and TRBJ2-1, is DGGITQSPKYLFRKEGQNVTLSCEQNLNHDAMYWYRQDPGQGLRLIYYSQIVNDFQKGDIAEGYSVSREKKESFPLTVTSAQKNPTAFYLCASSMATGYNEQFFGPGTRLTVL.

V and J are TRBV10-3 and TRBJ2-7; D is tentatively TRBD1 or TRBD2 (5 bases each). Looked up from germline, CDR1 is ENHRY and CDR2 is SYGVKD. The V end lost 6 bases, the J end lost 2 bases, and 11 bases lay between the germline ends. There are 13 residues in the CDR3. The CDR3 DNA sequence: TGTGCCATCAGGGGGGAAGGGCCCTACGAGCAGTACTTC. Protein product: CAIRGEGPYEQYF.

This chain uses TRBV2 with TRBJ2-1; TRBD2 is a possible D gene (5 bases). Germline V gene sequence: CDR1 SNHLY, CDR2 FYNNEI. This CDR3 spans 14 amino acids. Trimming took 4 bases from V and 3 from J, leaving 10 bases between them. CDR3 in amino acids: CASSGGPIYNEQFF. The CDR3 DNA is TGTGCCAGCAGTGGAGGGCCTATCTACAATGAGCAGTTCTTC.

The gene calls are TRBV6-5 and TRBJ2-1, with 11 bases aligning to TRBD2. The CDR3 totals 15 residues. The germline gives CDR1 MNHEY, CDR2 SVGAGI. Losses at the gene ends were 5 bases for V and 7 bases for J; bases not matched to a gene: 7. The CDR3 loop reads CASSPRTSGGNEQFF. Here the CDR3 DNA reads TGTGCCAGCAGTCCCCGAACTAGCGGGGGTAATGAGCAGTTCTTC.

The CDR3 region is CASSQEALDEQFF. In DNA form, the CDR3 reads TGCGCCAGCAGCCAAGAGGCCCTTGATGAGCAGTTCTTC. V gene TRBV4-3 combines with J gene TRBJ2-1; the D is unclear. V was clipped by 0 bases and J by 8 bases, with 8 bases between them. This CDR3 comprises 13 residues. Germline V gives CDR1 LGHNA, CDR2 YSLEER.